This T cell receptor beta chain was captured by sequencing in a study of control samples from healthy donors and cancer patients. The table came from immunoSEQ multiplex PCR; TCRdb's copy has only in-frame clones and leaves some out. The table shows 390,000 or so clones, with around nine tenths occurring only once. From germline, CDR1 is LGHNA and CDR2 YNFKEQ. The CDR3 spans 15 residues. V lost 4 bases to trimming and J lost 3 bases; unmatched junction nucleotides: 4. V is TRBV4-2 and J is TRBJ2-1, with 9 bases lining up with TRBD1. The sequenced sample was PBMCs. The TCR comes from a man aged 35 to 55 with head and neck cancer. CDR3 in amino acids: CASSLRQGDYNEQFF. The CDR3 nucleotides are TGTGCCAGCAGCCTCCGACAGGGGGACTACAATGAGCAGTTCTTC.